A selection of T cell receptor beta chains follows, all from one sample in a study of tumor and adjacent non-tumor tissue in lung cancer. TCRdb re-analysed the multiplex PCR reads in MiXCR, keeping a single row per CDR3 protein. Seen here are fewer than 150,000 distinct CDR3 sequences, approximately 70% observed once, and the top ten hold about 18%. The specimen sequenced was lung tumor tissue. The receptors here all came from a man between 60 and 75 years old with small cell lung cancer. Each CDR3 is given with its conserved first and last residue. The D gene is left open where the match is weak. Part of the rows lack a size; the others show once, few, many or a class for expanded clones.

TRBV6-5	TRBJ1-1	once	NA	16	CASSYLNFPLYTGAFF	TGTGCCAGCAGTTACTTGAATTTCCCTCTGTACACTGGAGCTTTCTTT
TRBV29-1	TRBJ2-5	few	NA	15	CSFTRGWTRQETQYF	TGCAGCTTCACAAGGGGTTGGACCCGCCAAGAGACCCAGTACTTC
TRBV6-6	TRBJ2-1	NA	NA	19	CASTPGAGRGWRTYSEQFF	TGTGCCAGCACCCCCGGGGCAGGGCGGGGCTGGAGGACCTACAGTGAGCAGTTCTTC
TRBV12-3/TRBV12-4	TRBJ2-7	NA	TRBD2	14	CASRLWLAGDEQYF	TGTGCCAGCAGATTATGGCTAGCGGGGGACGAGCAGTACTTC
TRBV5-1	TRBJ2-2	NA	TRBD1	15	CASSWGQGVTGELFF	TGCGCCAGCAGTTGGGGACAGGGGGTCACCGGGGAGCTGTTTTTT
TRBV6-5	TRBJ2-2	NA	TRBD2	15	CDSSMAGEFTGELFF	TGTGACAGCAGTATGGCGGGAGAGTTCACCGGGGAGTTGTTTTTT
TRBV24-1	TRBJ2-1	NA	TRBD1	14	CTSSGQGAVDEQFF	TGTACCAGCAGTGGACAGGGGGCGGTCGATGAGCAGTTCTTC
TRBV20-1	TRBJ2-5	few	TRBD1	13	CSASSGTGWTQYF	TGCAGTGCTAGCTCCGGGACAGGGTGGACCCAGTACTTC
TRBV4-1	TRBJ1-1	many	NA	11	CASSQGNEAFF	TGCGCCAGCAGCCAGGGGAATGAAGCTTTCTTT
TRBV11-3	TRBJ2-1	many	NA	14	CASSLAGPYNEQFF	TGTGCCAGCAGCTTGGCCGGGCCCTACAATGAGCAGTTCTTC
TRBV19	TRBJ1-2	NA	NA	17	CASNSSPRQTLNYGYTF	TGTGCCAGTAATTCATCACCTAGACAGACCCTTAACTATGGCTACACCTTC
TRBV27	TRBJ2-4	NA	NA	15	CASRSWAQGRNIQYF	TGTGCCAGCAGGTCATGGGCTCAGGGGAGAAACATTCAGTACTTC
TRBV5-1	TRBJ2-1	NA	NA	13	CASSERTDTGLFF	TGCGCCAGCAGCGAGAGGACGGACACCGGGCTGTTCTTC
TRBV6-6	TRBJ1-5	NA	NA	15	CASNLLHGGNQPQHF	TGTGCCAGCAACCTACTTCACGGGGGCAATCAACCCCAGCATTTT
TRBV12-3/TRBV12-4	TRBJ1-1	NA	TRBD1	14	CAGSHTGGRTEAVF	TGTGCCGGCAGCCATACAGGGGGCAGGACTGAAGCTGTCTTT
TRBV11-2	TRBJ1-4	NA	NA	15	CASRSQSDPERKQFF	TGTGCCAGCCGCTCTCAGTCGGATCCGGAGAGAAAACAGTTTTTT
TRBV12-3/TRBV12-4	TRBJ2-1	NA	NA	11	CASRLACEQFF	TGTGCCAGCAGACTAGCTTGTGAGCAGTTCTTC
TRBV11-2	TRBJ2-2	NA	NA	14	CASSLMRGTEELFF	TGTGCCAGTAGTTTGATGAGGGGAACCGAGGAGCTGTTTTTT
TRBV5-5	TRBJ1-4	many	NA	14	CASSLGPGGEKLFF	TGTGCCAGCAGCCTGGGTCCAGGAGGGGAAAAACTGTTTTTT
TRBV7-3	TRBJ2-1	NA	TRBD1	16	CASSHLPGQGRNEQFF	TGTGCCAGCAGCCATCTCCCGGGACAGGGGAGAAATGAGCAGTTCTTC
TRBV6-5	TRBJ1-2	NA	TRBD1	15	CASRQRQGQGCCYTF	TGTGCCAGCCGTCAACGCCAGGGACAGGGCTGTTGCTACACCTTC
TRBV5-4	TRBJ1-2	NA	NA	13	CASSLWDGYDYTF	TGTGCCAGCAGCCTTTGGGACGGCTATGACTACACCTTC
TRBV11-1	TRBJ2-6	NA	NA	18	CASSLLARMLAGANVLTF	TGTGCCAGCAGCTTATTAGCGAGGATGCTCGCTGGGGCCAACGTCCTGACTTTC
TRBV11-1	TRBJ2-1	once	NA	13	CASSLVLSHEQFF	TGTGCCAGCAGCTTAGTACTATCCCATGAGCAGTTCTTC
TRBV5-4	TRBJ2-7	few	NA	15	CASSRRDTSFYEQYF	TGTGCCAGCAGTCGCCGGGACACCAGCTTCTACGAGCAGTACTTC
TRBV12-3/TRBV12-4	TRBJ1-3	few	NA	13	CASRARLGGTIYF	TGTGCCAGCAGGGCCCGATTAGGAGGCACCATATATTTT
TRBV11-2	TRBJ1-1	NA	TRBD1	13	CASSVTGATKAFF	TGTGCCAGCAGCGTAACAGGGGCCACTAAAGCTTTCTTT
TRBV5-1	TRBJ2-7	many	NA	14	CASSFGTGSYEQYF	TGCGCCAGCAGCTTCGGAACAGGGTCCTACGAGCAGTACTTC
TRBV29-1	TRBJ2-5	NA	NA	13	CSVRPQLQGTQYF	TGCAGCGTTCGCCCCCAGTTGCAAGGGACCCAGTACTTC
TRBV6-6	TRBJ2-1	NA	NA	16	CASSSLVGTTFNEQFF	TGTGCCAGCAGCTCGCTAGTGGGCACAACCTTCAATGAGCAGTTCTTC
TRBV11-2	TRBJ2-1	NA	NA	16	CASSIEAIGSFYEQFF	TGTGCCAGCAGCATAGAGGCTATCGGGTCCTTCTATGAGCAGTTCTTC
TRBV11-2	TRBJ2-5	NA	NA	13	CASSLDPGGTQHF	TGTGCCAGCAGCTTAGATCCTGGAGGGACCCAGCACTTC
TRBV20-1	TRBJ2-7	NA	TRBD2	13	CSTWTSGRREQYF	TGCAGTACTTGGACTAGCGGGAGACGCGAGCAGTACTTC